The 10 T cell receptor beta chains reported below all come from one sample, sequenced in a study of T-cell reconstitution after alpha-beta-depleted transplantation in children. This sample's TCRbeta library carried unique molecular identifier barcodes. TCRdb itself ran the PCR reads through MiXCR, one entry per CDR3 protein. The table records around 420,000 distinct CDR3 sequences, roughly 15% of them present only once. Sequencing was performed on PBMCs, mostly from graft donor cells, taken 360 days after TCRalphabeta/CD19-depleted stem cell transplant. These receptors all come from a boy in the first two years of life who had a stem cell transplant for Wiskott-Aldrich syndrome, so the T cells may come from the graft donor.

There are many counts of this clonotype. The V gene is TRBV5-6, the J gene TRBJ2-2; D remains ambiguous. In germline, CDR1 is SGHDT, CDR2 YYEEEE. V shed 5 bases and J shed 3 bases, with 8 bases lying between them. This CDR3 is 13 amino acids long. The CDR3 region is CASRPRYTGELFF. In DNA, the CDR3 is TGTGCCAGCAGGCCCAGGTACACCGGGGAGCTGTTTTTT.

The V and J genes are TRBV12-3 or TRBV12-4 and TRBJ2-1; tentatively, D is TRBD2 (7 bases). V was shortened by 4 bases and J by 9 bases, with 13 bases between the two germline ends. The CDR3 contains 13 residues. DNA for the CDR3: TGTGCCAGCAGTTCTCTAGGGGGGGGTGAGCAGTTCTTC. Residues: CASSSLGGGEQFF.

The sample holds many counts of this clonotype. The chain couples TRBV20-1 to TRBJ2-7, with D perhaps assigned TRBD1 or TRBD2 (5 bases each). From germline, CDR1 is DFQATT and CDR2 SNEGSKA (reference sequence). CDR3 length equals 11 residues. V lost 1 base and J 6 bases, leaving 7 bases between the germline ends. The CDR3 nucleotides are TGCAGTGCTAGAGGGGGGTTCGAGCAGTACTTC. Translating it yields CSARGGFEQYF.

There are many counts of this clonotype. As DNA, the CDR3 is TGTGCCAGCAGCTTTGGGGGAGGTTCCTACGAGCAGTACTTC. This translates into CASSFGGGSYEQYF. The chain carries TRBV7-9 and TRBJ2-7, with D possibly being TRBD2 (6 bases). The length of the CDR3 is 14 residues. Germline CDR1 SEHNR, CDR2 FQNEAQ (reference sequence). The V gene lost 3 bases and the J gene lost 1 base, with 10 bases spanning the gap. The whole variable domain, filled in from reference TRBV7-9 and TRBJ2-7, reads DTGVSQNPRHKITKRGQNVTFRCDPISEHNRLYWYRQTLGQGPEFLTYFQNEAQLEKSRLLSDRFSAERPKGSFSTLEIQRTEQGDSAMYLCASSFGGGSYEQYFGPGTRLTVT.

The chain carries TRBV5-1 and TRBJ2-1; 7 bases map to TRBD2. The germline V gene encodes CDR1 SGHRS and CDR2 YFSETQ. V lost 0 bases and J lost 9; bases outside the gene matches: 12. This CDR3 spans 16 amino acids. The CDR3 protein is CASSLAPQWEGLEQFF. The CDR3 coding sequence is TGCGCCAGCAGCTTGGCCCCTCAGTGGGAGGGCCTTGAGCAGTTCTTC. The whole variable domain, filled in from reference TRBV5-1 and TRBJ2-1, reads KAGVTQTPRYLIKTRGQQVTLSCSPISGHRSVSWYQQTPGQGLQFLFEYFSETQRNKGNFPGRFSGRQFSNSRSEMNVSTLELGDSALYLCASSLAPQWEGLEQFFGPGTRLTVL.

This CDR3 is CASSVLSGGYNEQFF. In DNA form, the CDR3 reads TGCGCCAGCAGTGTCCTTAGCGGGGGCTACAATGAGCAGTTCTTC. The chain joins TRBV10-1 to TRBJ2-1, with 9 bases that match TRBD2. The CDR3 spans 15 residues. Trimming took 4 bases from V and 3 from J; bases not matched to a gene: 4. The germline V gene encodes CDR1 WNHNN and CDR2 SYGVQD (reference sequence).

The chain links TRBV15 to TRBJ1-3; D unclear. The CDR3 contains 16 residues. With 0 bases removed from V and 2 bases from J, the gap between germline ends came to 11 bases. CDR1 LNHNV and CDR2 YYDKDF come from the germline V gene (reference sequence). DNA for the CDR3: TGTGCCACCAGCAGAGAGGGGTGGGCTACTGGAAACACCATATATTTT. Translating gives CATSREGWATGNTIYF.

The rearrangement links TRBV28 to TRBJ2-7; TRBD1 agrees at 9 bases. With V trimmed by 9 bases and J by 0 bases, 12 bases remained unmatched. This CDR3 contains 16 residues. The V gene's germline CDR1 is MDHEN and CDR2 SYDVKM. The CDR3 is CASYETGGRSSYEQYF. The CDR3 region has the DNA TGTGCCAGTTATGAAACAGGGGGCAGAAGCTCCTACGAGCAGTACTTC.

The chain is built from TRBV2 and TRBJ2-5; tentatively, D is TRBD2 (6 bases). The germline CDR1 and CDR2 sequences are SNHLY and FYNNEI. V shed 2 bases and J shed 5 bases, with 18 bases lying between them. The CDR3 length is 16 residues. CDR3 region: CASSENGGLRGETQYF. CDR3 nucleotides: TGTGCCAGCAGTGAAAATGGGGGACTCCGGGGGGAGACCCAGTACTTC.

J is TRBJ1-1 and V is TRBV29-1; D gene uncertain. The germline V gene has CDR1 SQVTM and CDR2 ANQGSEA. The V end was cut by 7 bases, the J end by 3 bases, with 12 bases between. The CDR3 sequence is 12 residues long. The CDR3 here is CSARYWDTEAFF. Here the CDR3 DNA reads TGCAGCGCAAGGTACTGGGACACTGAAGCTTTCTTT. Based on the CDR3 plus reference TRBV29-1 and TRBJ1-1, the full variable domain is SAVISQKPSRDICQRGTSLTIQCQVDSQVTMMFWYRQQPGQSLTLIATANQGSEATYESGFVIDKFPISRPNLTFSTLTVSNMSPEDSSIYLCSARYWDTEAFFGQGTRLTVV.